This entry features one TCR beta chain sequence. The antigen is undetermined. The repertoire was sequenced with immunoSEQ multiplex PCR; TCRdb's copy has only in-frame clones and lacks some. Of roughly 590,000 clones in the sample, roughly 96% were seen once. The CDR3 consists of 10 residues. Germline CDR1 LNHDA, CDR2 SQIVND (reference sequence). Between the trimmed V and J ends, which lost 5 bases and 11 bases, there was a span of 9 bases. The data belong to a study of shared clonotypes between healthy human individuals. Study outcomes and limitations: Naive CD4 clonotypes overlapped across several donors at roughly 5.1%.

Positive CCR7 selection of CD45RO-negative cells yielded the naive CD8 cells, and terminally differentiated effector memory CD45RA+ cells were excluded. Donors, healthy HIV-negative adults, lacked recent acute infections or vaccinations. The gene calls are TRBV19 and TRBJ1-1; a weak D match, TRBD1 (6 bases). The sequencing sample was made of naive CD8+ T cells sorted from blood. The sequence came from a woman aged 25 to 45 in good health. The CDR3 is CASSGGEAFF. The CDR3 region has the DNA TGTGCCAGTAGTGGGGGCGAGGCTTTCTTT.